The 29 T cell receptor beta chains given below trace back to one sample, sequenced in a study of siplizumab effects on memory and regulatory T cells. Sequencing was performed with immunoSEQ multiplex PCR; in TCRdb, only in-frame clones are kept and a portion is missing. The sample records more than 95,000 clones, approximately 94% being singletons. Sequencing was done on a sample of non-Treg CD4+ T cells sorted from blood. The source is a human donor in good health.

This clone has only one observation. This sequence joins TRBV11-2 and TRBJ2-5, with D tentatively TRBD2 (5 bases). CDR1 and CDR2 (germline): SGHAT, FQNNGV. The CDR3 consists of 13 residues. The ends were cut back, 7 bases at V and 5 bases at J, with 14 bases in the middle. The CDR3 bases are TGTGCCAGCACCCGATATAGAGGGGAGACCCAGTACTTC. It encodes CASTRYRGETQYF.

The chain carries TRBV2 and TRBJ2-1; D is unclear. The ends were cut back, 6 bases at V and 8 bases at J, with 11 bases in the middle. Germline CDR1 is SNHLY and CDR2 is FYNNEI. This CDR3 is 12 amino acids long. The CDR3: CASRYGKDEQFF. CDR3 DNA: TGTGCCAGCAGGTATGGGAAGGATGAGCAGTTCTTC.

The rearrangement uses TRBV5-4 and TRBJ2-3; D is perhaps TRBD1 (8 bases). There are 16 residues in the CDR3. Germline V CDR1 and CDR2: SGHNT, YYREEE (reference sequence). Trimming left V 4 bases short and J 4 bases short, with 19 bases between. The CDR3 region is CASSKRTGRAADTQYF. The CDR3, as DNA: TGTGCCAGCAGCAAGCGGACAGGGAGGGCAGCAGATACGCAGTATTTT.

The chain couples TRBV7-2 to TRBJ2-2, with 11 bases that match TRBD2. CDR1 is SGHTA, CDR2 FQGNSA, per germline. The CDR3 spans 16 residues. V shed 4 bases and J 3 bases; nucleotides not matched to a gene: 4. The CDR3 reads CASSSRLAGHTGELFF. The CDR3 nucleotides are TGTGCCAGCAGCTCCCGACTAGCGGGGCACACCGGGGAGCTGTTTTTT.

The CDR3, as DNA: TGTGCTAGTGGTCCGGACAGCCTTTGGGATGGATCCACCTTC. Its translation: CASGPDSLWDGSTF. The chain employs TRBV12-5 and TRBJ1-2, with D possibly matching TRBD1 (6 bases). The germline CDR1 and CDR2 sequences are LGHNT and FRNRAP. Trimming cost V 5 bases and J 13 bases, with 23 bases left between them. CDR3 length equals 14 residues.

The chain is built from TRBV19 and TRBJ1-2; 7 nucleotides align to TRBD1. The V segment lost 3 bases and the J segment 4 bases; nucleotides outside the gene matches: 8. Germline V lookup: CDR1 LNHDA, CDR2 SQIVND (reference sequence). The CDR3 totals 15 residues. The CDR3 DNA reads TGTGCCAGTAGTATTAAAGGACAGGCGGCCTATGGCTACACCTTC. This translates into CASSIKGQAAYGYTF. Using reference TRBV19 and TRBJ1-2 for the parts outside the CDR3, the full variable domain is DGGITQSPKYLFRKEGQNVTLSCEQNLNHDAMYWYRQDPGQGLRLIYYSQIVNDFQKGDIAEGYSVSREKKESFPLTVTSAQKNPTAFYLCASSIKGQAAYGYTFGSGTRLTVV.

The V and J genes are TRBV7-2 and TRBJ1-2; tentative D call: TRBD1 (5 bases). This CDR3 is built from 15 residues. Germline loops: CDR1 SGHTA, CDR2 FQGNSA. Trimming removed 1 base from V and 4 bases from J, with 13 bases in between. The CDR3 nucleotides read TGTGCCAGCAGCTTAGGCGCTGGGGCGGTCTATGGCTACACCTTC. This translates into CASSLGAGAVYGYTF.

J is TRBJ2-1 and V is TRBV18; 11 bases line up with TRBD2. The CDR3 spans 14 residues. V was pared by 6 bases and J by 4 bases, with 2 bases of the junction left unmatched. The germline CDR1 and CDR2 sequences are KGHSH and LQKENI. CDR3 nucleotide sequence: TGTGCCAGCTCCCGGACTAGCGGGTACAATGAGCAGTTCTTC. Translation: CASSRTSGYNEQFF. The complete variable domain, with remaining parts taken from reference TRBV18 and TRBJ2-1, reads NAGVMQNPRHLVRRRGQEARLRCSPMKGHSHVYWYRQLPEEGLKFMVYLQKENIIDESGMPKERFSAEFPKEGPSILRIQQVVRGDSAAYFCASSRTSGYNEQFFGPGTRLTVL.

The rearrangement uses TRBV6-5 and TRBJ1-1, with D unclear. V was pared by 2 bases and J by 0 bases, with 7 bases between. CDR1 and CDR2 from the germline V gene are MNHEY and SVGAGI. The CDR3 spans 14 residues. In nucleotides, the CDR3 is TGTGCCAGCAGTTACGACACCCTGAACACTGAAGCTTTCTTT. Translating it yields CASSYDTLNTEAFF.

The rearrangement uses TRBV5-1 and TRBJ2-5, with TRBD1 matching over 7 bases. This CDR3 has 14 amino acids. Trimming removed 0 bases from V and 5 bases from J; junction bases left unmatched: 4. Germline loops: CDR1 SGHRS, CDR2 YFSETQ. CDR3 in DNA: TGCGCCAGCAGCTTGGGACAGGGTATGGAGACCCAGTACTTC. It yields the protein CASSLGQGMETQYF.

V gene TRBV18 combines with J gene TRBJ1-2, with 7 bases fitting TRBD1. The CDR3 has 13 amino acids. The germline CDR1 and CDR2 sequences are KGHSH and LQKENI. J lost 2 bases, V lost 5 bases, and 2 bases had no gene match. CDR3 DNA sequence: TGTGCCAGCTCAACGGACAGGAACTATGGCTACACCTTC. Its protein is CASSTDRNYGYTF.

This clone was seen a single time. The V call is TRBV18, the J call TRBJ2-7; TRBD1 matches 7 bases. The ends lost 6 bases at V and 6 bases at J; junction bases unmatched: 11. The CDR3 length is 14 residues. Germline lookup yields CDR1 KGHSH and CDR2 LQKENI. The CDR3 DNA sequence: TGTGCCAGCTCCCCGACCGGGACAGAGGGCGAGCAGTACTTC. It translates to CASSPTGTEGEQYF.

The V call is TRBV19, the J call TRBJ2-7; D may match TRBD1 or TRBD2 (6 bases each). Trimming removed 1 base from V and 2 bases from J, with 21 bases in between. The CDR3 contains 18 residues. In germline, CDR1 is LNHDA, CDR2 SQIVND (reference sequence). The CDR3 spells CASSIAGARGLPTYEQYF. The CDR3, as DNA: TGTGCCAGTAGTATAGCGGGGGCGAGAGGGTTACCTACCTACGAGCAGTACTTC. The variable domain in full, with the rest retrieved from reference TRBV19 and TRBJ2-7, is DGGITQSPKYLFRKEGQNVTLSCEQNLNHDAMYWYRQDPGQGLRLIYYSQIVNDFQKGDIAEGYSVSREKKESFPLTVTSAQKNPTAFYLCASSIAGARGLPTYEQYFGPGTRLTVT.

The chain has TRBV2 and TRBJ2-7, with TRBD2 matching 9 bases. Germline CDR1 SNHLY, CDR2 FYNNEI. The J segment lost 7 bases and the V segment lost 6 bases, leaving 4 bases of the junction unmatched. The CDR3 has 12 amino acids. CDR3 protein: CASSQTSGEQYF. CDR3 nucleotide sequence: TGTGCCAGCAGCCAAACTAGCGGGGAGCAGTACTTC.

There are a few counts of this clone. The same CDR3 also results from other DNA sequences found in this sample. The V call is TRBV7-2, the J call TRBJ1-1; D remains ambiguous. CDR3 length equals 15 residues. V lost 1 base, J lost 8 bases, and 17 bases lay in between. Germline CDR1 and CDR2: SGHTA and FQGNSA. CDR3 loop: CASSLDGGRAQEAFF. CDR3 DNA: TGTGCCAGCAGCTTAGACGGTGGACGAGCCCAGGAAGCTTTCTTT.

The chain uses TRBV18 and TRBJ1-5, with D tentatively TRBD1 (5 bases). Trimming took off 4 bases at V and 7 bases at J, with 11 bases between the two ends. Germline CDR1 and CDR2: KGHSH and LQKENI. The CDR3 loop spans 13 amino acids. This CDR3 is CASSRGESQPQHF. In nucleotides, the CDR3 is TGTGCCAGCTCACGGGGGGAATCGCAGCCCCAGCATTTT.

The chain employs TRBV2 and TRBJ2-7; TRBD1 might be the D (6 bases). V was cut by 7 bases and J by 0 bases, with 13 bases left in between. This CDR3 is 14 amino acids long. The germline V gene encodes CDR1 SNHLY and CDR2 FYNNEI. CDR3 bases: TGTGCCAGCATTACTCGGACAGTCTCCTACGAGCAGTACTTC. Its translation: CASITRTVSYEQYF.

This chain links TRBV5-5 with TRBJ1-5; D possibly corresponds to TRBD1 (6 bases). The V gene lost 0 bases and the J gene lost 10 bases, with 23 bases spanning the gap. Germline values: CDR1 SGHKS, CDR2 YYEKEE (reference sequence). The CDR3 spans 17 residues. The CDR3 is CASSLEWDRQELYPQHF. CDR3 in DNA: TGTGCCAGCAGCTTGGAATGGGACCGACAGGAGCTTTATCCCCAGCATTTT.

The rearrangement joins TRBV5-1 to TRBJ1-1; TRBD1 might be the D (5 bases). This CDR3 is 12 amino acids long. The ends were cut back, 7 bases at V and 3 bases at J, with 10 bases in the middle. Germline CDR1 is SGHRS and CDR2 is YFSETQ. This CDR3 is CASAGVDTEAFF. In DNA, the CDR3 is TGCGCCAGCGCGGGGGTCGACACTGAAGCTTTCTTT.

As concerns this clone: A junction boundary mismatches the germline segment, possibly from a read error. Other nucleotide sequences in the sample specify the same CDR3. The V call is TRBV19, the J call TRBJ1-5; D gene uncertain. CDR1 and CDR2 from the germline V gene are LNHDA and SQIVND (reference sequence). The CDR3 is 15 amino acids. CDR3 DNA sequence: TGTGCCAGTAGTATAAGCGTGACAAGCAATCAGCCCCAGCACTTT. This translates into CASSISVTSNQPQHF. The full variable domain, completed using reference TRBV19 and TRBJ1-5, is DGGITQSPKYLFRKEGQNVTLSCEQNLNHDAMYWYRQDPGQGLRLIYYSQIVNDFQKGDIAEGYSVSREKKESFPLTVTSAQKNPTAFYLCASSISVTSNQPQHFGDGTRLSIL.

This chain links TRBV5-6 with TRBJ1-5; 11 bases agree with TRBD1. The ends lost 7 bases at V and 2 bases at J; junction bases unmatched: 8. Germline V gene data show CDR1 as SGHDT and CDR2 as YYEEEE. This CDR3 spans 16 amino acids. CDR3 in amino acids: CASGRTGGKGNQPQHF. The CDR3 nucleotides read TGTGCCAGCGGGAGGACAGGGGGCAAGGGCAATCAGCCCCAGCATTTT.

The chain is built from TRBV7-2 and TRBJ1-2; TRBD1 aligns across 10 bases. The CDR3 is 15 residues long. Trimming cost V 5 bases and J 8 bases; bases outside gene matches: 11. Germline-derived CDR1 and CDR2 are SGHTA and FQGNSA. The CDR3 DNA reads TGTGCCAGCAGCCCCTCCCCCGGGACAGGGGCGGGCTACACCTTC. It translates to CASSPSPGTGAGYTF.

J is TRBJ2-3 and V is TRBV5-1; D is possibly TRBD1 or TRBD2 (6 bases each). Germline V gene sequence: CDR1 SGHRS, CDR2 YFSETQ. This CDR3 is built from 16 residues. Trimming removed 0 bases from V and 0 bases from J, with 11 bases in between. The chain's CDR3 is CASSLEGGGSTDTQYF. In DNA form, the CDR3 reads TGCGCCAGCAGCTTGGAGGGGGGTGGCAGCACAGATACGCAGTATTTT.

The V gene is TRBV27, the J gene TRBJ1-2; D perhaps matches TRBD1 (5 bases). This CDR3 region has 13 residues. Germline V gene data show CDR1 as MNHEY and CDR2 as SMNVEV (reference sequence). The ends were cut back, 9 bases at V and 0 bases at J, with 11 bases in the middle. Written as DNA, the CDR3 is TGTGCCAGTAGTAGGGGAGCTAACTATGGCTACACCTTC. Its translation: CASSRGANYGYTF.

The chain couples TRBV5-5 to TRBJ1-4, with 11 positions matching TRBD1. The CDR3 runs to 16 residues. J was trimmed by 8 bases and V by 1 base; bases with no gene match: 7. Germline V CDR1 and CDR2: SGHKS, YYEKEE (reference sequence). The CDR3 sequence: CASSLRTGGWNEKLFF. The CDR3 DNA reads as TGTGCCAGCAGCTTGAGGACAGGGGGCTGGAACGAAAAACTGTTTTTT.

CDR3 loop: CASSEQGGNTGELFF. The DNA for the CDR3 is TGTGCCAGCAGTGAGCAGGGCGGGAACACCGGGGAGCTGTTTTTT. This chain links TRBV2 with TRBJ2-2; the D gene is possibly TRBD1 (5 bases). CDR3 length equals 15 residues. Germline CDR1 reads SNHLY; CDR2 reads FYNNEI. V lost 3 bases to trimming and J lost 1 base, with 9 bases between them.

V usage is TRBV19 and J usage is TRBJ1-4, with TRBD1 identical over 8 bases. Trimming took 9 bases from V and 8 from J; bases not matched to a gene: 11. This CDR3 is built from 14 residues. The V gene's germline CDR1 is LNHDA and CDR2 SQIVND (reference sequence). CDR3 region: CASRWQGATEKLFF. The CDR3 nucleotides are TGTGCCAGCAGATGGCAGGGGGCGACGGAAAAACTGTTTTTT.

The genes are TRBV5-1 and TRBJ2-1; D ambiguous. The CDR3 totals 13 residues. Germline CDR1 is SGHRS and CDR2 is YFSETQ. V lost 0 bases and J lost 7, with 8 bases in between. The CDR3 reads CASSLGPKNEQFF. DNA of the CDR3: TGCGCCAGCAGCTTGGGCCCTAAGAATGAGCAGTTCTTC.

This chain connects TRBV14 to TRBJ1-3; D remains unclear. Germline CDR1 and CDR2: SGHDN and FVKESK. The CDR3 sequence is 17 residues long. The ends were cut back, 3 bases at V and 2 bases at J, with 17 bases in the middle. The chain's CDR3 is CASSQRAWGPPGNTIYF. The CDR3 DNA sequence: TGTGCCAGCAGCCAGAGGGCATGGGGTCCCCCTGGAAACACCATATATTTT.